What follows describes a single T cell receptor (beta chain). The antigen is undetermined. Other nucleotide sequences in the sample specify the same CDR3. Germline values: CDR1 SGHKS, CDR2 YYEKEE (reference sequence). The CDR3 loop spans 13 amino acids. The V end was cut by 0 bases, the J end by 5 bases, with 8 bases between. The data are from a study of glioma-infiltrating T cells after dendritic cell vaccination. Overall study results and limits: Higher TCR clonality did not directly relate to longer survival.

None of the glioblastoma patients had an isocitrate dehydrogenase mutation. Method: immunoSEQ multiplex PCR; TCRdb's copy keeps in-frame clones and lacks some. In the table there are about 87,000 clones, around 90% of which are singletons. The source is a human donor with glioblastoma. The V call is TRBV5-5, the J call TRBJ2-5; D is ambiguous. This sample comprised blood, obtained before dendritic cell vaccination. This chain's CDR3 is CASSLAGLETQYF. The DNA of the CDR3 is TGTGCCAGCAGCTTGGCGGGTTTGGAGACCCAGTACTTC.